Listed below are T cell receptor beta chains from one sample, sequenced in a study of T cell responses to AZD1222 COVID-19 vaccine. Libraries were prepared by immunoSEQ multiplex PCR; TCRdb keeps only in-frame clonotypes and omits some of them. The sample holds 130,000 or so clones, over 75% seen once. Sequencing was performed on peripheral blood, taken on day 0 of AZD1222 vaccination. All receptors come from an adult in good health. Each CDR3 is given with its conserved first and last residue. The D gene is left open where the match is weak. Only part of the rows carry a size: once, few, many, or a class if the clone is expanded.

v_call	j_call	d_call	clone_size	cdr3_aa	cdr3_nt
TRBV19	TRBJ1-1	TRBD1	-	CASSIVGDRVATEAFF	TGTGCCAGTAGTATAGTCGGGGACAGGGTAGCAACTGAAGCTTTCTTT
TRBV24-1	TRBJ2-5	-	-	CATSDGGPETQYF	TGTGCCACCAGTGACGGGGGCCCGGAGACCCAGTACTTC
TRBV28	TRBJ1-2	-	once	CASTTRTESYGYTF	TGTGCCAGCACCACTAGGACAGAGAGCTATGGCTACACCTTC
TRBV6-2/TRBV6-3	TRBJ2-1	-	-	CASSYLGQSEQFF	TGTGCCAGCAGTTACTTGGGACAAAGTGAGCAGTTCTTC
TRBV29-1	TRBJ2-1	-	-	CSVATGNNEQFF	TGCAGCGTTGCGACAGGCAACAATGAGCAGTTCTTC
TRBV24-1	TRBJ1-1	-	-	CATSDLENTEAFF	TGTGCCACCAGTGATTTAGAGAACACTGAAGCTTTCTTT
TRBV21-1	TRBJ2-3	-	-	CASSKVLKRGRDFGTQYF	TGTGCCAGCAGCAAAGTACTTAAGAGGGGGCGCGATTTTGGTACGCAGTATTTT
TRBV4-2	TRBJ1-2	-	-	CASSQIQGHSYGYTF	TGTGCCAGCAGCCAAATCCAGGGACACAGCTATGGCTACACCTTC
TRBV6-6	TRBJ1-5	-	-	CASIADGNQPQHF	TGTGCCAGCATTGCGGACGGGAATCAGCCCCAGCATTTT
TRBV6-5	TRBJ2-2	-	-	CATRGPNTGELFF	TGTGCCACAAGGGGCCCGAACACCGGGGAGCTGTTTTTT
TRBV19	TRBJ1-2	-	-	CASSMFGDPYGYTF	TGTGCCAGTAGTATGTTTGGGGACCCATATGGCTACACCTTC
TRBV3-1/TRBV3-2	TRBJ1-2	-	-	CASSQRTESYGYTF	TGTGCCAGCAGCCAGCGAACAGAGTCTTATGGCTACACCTTC
TRBV6-1	TRBJ1-5	TRBD1	-	CASSERNRGTNQPQHF	TGTGCCAGCAGTGAAAGGAACAGGGGGACCAATCAGCCCCAGCATTTT
TRBV28	TRBJ2-2	-	-	CASSPPGLQRGELFF	TGTGCCAGCAGCCCCCCGGGACTGCAACGCGGGGAGCTGTTTTTT